The present T cell receptor beta chain was sequenced within a study of T cell responses to AZD1222 COVID-19 vaccine. Notes on the study in general: Epitopes outside B.1.351 and B.1.1.7 mutated regions reportedly drew nearly half of spike TCRs.

In regard to this clone: Antigen unknown. Other DNA sequences from this sample encode an identical CDR3 as well.

Data came from immunoSEQ multiplex PCR; TCRdb stores just in-frame clones and leaves some out. The sample yields around 79,000 clones, approximately 90% seen once. Germline CDR1 reads KGHSH; CDR2 reads LQKENI. The V gene end was trimmed by 4 bases and the J gene end by 1 base; junction bases not matched to a gene: 3. The CDR3 has 14 residues. J is TRBJ1-1 and V is TRBV18; TRBD1 agrees at 7 bases. The sequences come from peripheral blood, collected on day 0 of AZD1222 vaccination. The clonotype was recovered from an adult in good health. In DNA, the CDR3 is TGTGCCAGCTCACGGGACAGTAGGAACACTGAAGCTTTCTTT. Encoded protein: CASSRDSRNTEAFF.